A selection of T cell receptor beta chains follows, all from one sample in a study of blood T cell repertoires in COVID-19. Assay used: immunoSEQ multiplex PCR; TCRdb lists only in-frame clones, some missing. The sample lists around 260,000 clones; roughly nine tenths were seen once. Sequencing input: peripheral blood. The receptors stem from a woman aged 30 to 39 with COVID-19, enrolled during active disease. Each CDR3 is given with its conserved first and last residue. Each record gives: D gene, J gene, V gene, clone size, CDR3 protein, CDR3 DNA. D genes are given only for firm matches. Some rows have no size entry. The others give once, few or many, or a class for an expanded clone.

TRBD2 | TRBJ2-7 | TRBV19 | NA | CASSPRLAGGPYEQYF | TGTGCCAGTAGTCCGAGACTAGCGGGAGGGCCTTACGAGCAGTACTTC
NA | TRBJ1-2 | TRBV30 | NA | CAWGYMDSYGYTF | TGTGCCTGGGGCTACATGGACAGCTATGGCTACACCTTC
TRBD1 | TRBJ1-2 | TRBV29-1 | NA | CSVEDREGGSGYGYTF | TGCAGCGTTGAAGATCGGGAAGGGGGCAGTGGGTATGGCTACACCTTC
NA | TRBJ1-4 | TRBV25-1 | NA | CASSIGTQPREEKLFF | TGTGCCAGCAGTATCGGGACTCAGCCTCGAGAAGAAAAACTGTTTTTT
NA | TRBJ2-2 | TRBV20-1 | NA | CSASSVSNTGELFF | TGCAGTGCTAGTTCCGTCTCGAACACCGGGGAGCTGTTTTTT
TRBD1 | TRBJ1-2 | TRBV5-1 | NA | CASSAQGQNYGYTF | TGCGCCAGCAGCGCACAGGGGCAAAACTATGGCTACACCTTC
NA | TRBJ2-3 | TRBV7-9 | NA | CASSLVIKRADTDTQYF | TGTGCCAGCAGCTTAGTGATCAAGCGGGCCGACACAGATACGCAGTATTTT
NA | TRBJ1-1 | TRBV18 | once | CASSPEGNTEAFF | TGTGCCAGCTCACCTGAGGGTAACACTGAAGCTTTCTTT
NA | TRBJ1-3 | TRBV25-1 | NA | CASSPAGNTIYF | TGTGCCAGCAGTCCGGCTGGAAACACCATATATTTT
NA | TRBJ2-3 | TRBV6-5 | NA | CASTGDTQYF | TGTGCCAGCACCGGGGATACGCAGTATTTT
TRBD2 | TRBJ2-1 | TRBV24-1 | NA | CATSAGTSGRDEQFF | TGTGCCACCAGTGCTGGGACTAGCGGGAGAGATGAGCAGTTCTTC
NA | TRBJ2-3 | TRBV3-1/TRBV3-2 | NA | CASSQDRTSTDTQYF | TGTGCCAGCAGCCAAGATCGGACTAGCACAGATACGCAGTATTTT
NA | TRBJ2-2 | TRBV29-1 | NA | CSVEERGNTGELFF | TGCAGCGTTGAAGAGCGGGGAAACACCGGGGAGCTGTTTTTT
TRBD2 | TRBJ2-5 | TRBV9 | NA | CASSPERVLAGEETQYF | TGTGCCAGCAGCCCCGAGAGGGTACTAGCGGGAGAAGAGACCCAGTACTTC
TRBD1 | TRBJ1-1 | TRBV6-1 | once | CASSDVHRGSTEAFF | TGTGCCAGCAGTGACGTACACAGGGGAAGCACTGAAGCTTTCTTT
NA | TRBJ1-6 | TRBV5-4 | NA | CASSLDSSYNSPLHF | TGTGCCAGCAGCTTGGACAGCTCCTATAATTCACCCCTCCACTTT
TRBD1 | TRBJ1-1 | TRBV29-1 | NA | CSVYPTGAGTEAFF | TGCAGCGTCTACCCGACAGGGGCGGGCACTGAAGCTTTCTTT
NA | TRBJ1-5 | TRBV3-1/TRBV3-2 | NA | CASSHLNQPQHF | TGTGCCAGCAGCCATCTCAATCAGCCCCAGCATTTT
TRBD2 | TRBJ2-1 | TRBV19 | NA | CAAGGGAYNEQFF | TGTGCCGCGGGGGGGGGAGCCTACAATGAGCAGTTCTTC
NA | TRBJ1-5 | TRBV18 | NA | CASSPGSDQPQHF | TGTGCCAGCTCCCCAGGGAGTGATCAGCCCCAGCATTTT
TRBD2 | TRBJ2-2 | TRBV11-1 | once | CASSRGLAGDNGELFF | TGTGCCAGCAGCCGGGGGCTAGCGGGAGATAACGGGGAGCTGTTTTTT
TRBD2 | TRBJ2-7 | TRBV9 | NA | CASSPSGLAHYEQYF | TGTGCCAGCAGCCCGTCCGGACTAGCGCACTACGAGCAGTACTTC
NA | TRBJ1-6 | TRBV15 | NA | CATSRDLNSPLHF | TGTGCCACCAGCAGAGATCTGAATTCACCCCTCCACTTT
NA | TRBJ1-5 | TRBV6-6 | NA | CASAGQYSNQPQHF | TGTGCCAGCGCTGGACAGTATAGCAATCAGCCCCAGCATTTT
NA | TRBJ2-3 | TRBV11-2 | NA | CASRLRRGTDTQYF | TGTGCCAGCAGACTAAGGCGGGGCACAGATACGCAGTATTTT
NA | TRBJ1-5 | TRBV27 | NA | CASREWGGNQPQHF | TGTGCCAGCAGGGAGTGGGGAGGCAATCAGCCCCAGCATTTT
NA | TRBJ2-3 | TRBV6-5 | NA | CASKEVAGIGDTQYF | TGTGCCAGCAAGGAGGTCGCCGGGATTGGGGATACGCAGTATTTT
NA | TRBJ1-1 | TRBV27 | NA | CASSFGTGGTEAFF | TGTGCCAGCAGTTTTGGTACGGGAGGTACTGAAGCTTTCTTT
TRBD1 | TRBJ2-2 | TRBV27 | NA | CASNRDRGTGELFF | TGTGCCAGCAACCGGGACAGGGGGACCGGGGAGCTGTTTTTT
TRBD1 | TRBJ2-1 | TRBV19 | NA | CASSISAGGMNEQFF | TGTGCCAGTAGTATTTCGGCAGGGGGCATGAATGAGCAGTTCTTC
TRBD2 | TRBJ2-7 | TRBV28 | NA | CASRPRTSGSDEQYF | TGTGCCAGCCGTCCCCGAACTAGCGGGAGTGACGAGCAGTACTTC
TRBD2 | TRBJ2-1 | TRBV7-9 | NA | CASSYPRLAGANEQFF | TGTGCCAGCAGCTACCCCAGACTAGCGGGAGCCAATGAGCAGTTCTTC
NA | TRBJ1-2 | TRBV5-6 | NA | CASRDYGTNYGYTF | TGTGCCAGCAGAGACTATGGAACTAACTATGGCTACACCTTC
NA | TRBJ2-7 | TRBV24-1 | NA | CATSDGAEQYF | TGTGCCACCAGTGATGGGGCTGAGCAGTACTTC
TRBD1 | TRBJ1-1 | TRBV18 | once | CASSPGTGYTEAFF | TGTGCCAGCTCACCCGGGACAGGATACACTGAAGCTTTCTTT
TRBD1 | TRBJ2-2 | TRBV5-6 | NA | CASSSGQVYELFF | TGTGCCAGCAGCTCAGGACAGGTTTACGAGCTGTTTTTT
NA | TRBJ1-5 | TRBV6-5 | NA | CASSQQFNNQPQHF | TGTGCCAGCAGTCAACAGTTCAACAATCAGCCCCAGCATTTT
NA | TRBJ1-5 | TRBV5-1 | NA | CASRPGLDNQPQHF | TGCGCCAGCAGACCAGGCTTGGACAATCAGCCCCAGCATTTT
TRBD2 | TRBJ2-5 | TRBV5-6 | NA | CASSLGPAGGGETQYF | TGTGCCAGCAGCTTGGGCCCAGCGGGAGGGGGAGAGACCCAGTACTTC
NA | TRBJ2-1 | TRBV5-6 | NA | CASSGGMDRWNEQFF | TGTGCCAGCAGCGGAGGTATGGATCGATGGAATGAGCAGTTCTTC
TRBD1 | TRBJ1-4 | TRBV7-9 | NA | CASSSRNRGQGEKLFF | TGTGCCAGCAGCTCCCGCAACAGGGGGCAGGGTGAAAAACTGTTTTTT